The clone carrying this T cell receptor (beta chain) was observed a few times. The antigen is undetermined. The data belong to a study of cytomegalovirus exposure and HLA in healthy donors. Across the study: Earlier sequencing of some 190 million T cells yielded around 120 million unique TCR beta sequences. Whole-study findings and limits: Cytomegalovirus association was assigned to more than 150 TCR beta chains. In a later analysis, parvovirus B19, influenza, CMV and Epstein-Barr virus appeared linked to several top co-occurrence clusters. Presence/absence analyses supposed approximately even sequencing depth among donors.

Germline V gives CDR1 LNHDA, CDR2 SQIVND (reference sequence). The CDR3 is 16 residues long. The V and J ends lost 6 bases and 3 bases, in that order; junction bases with no gene match: 11. The PCR employed 60 Vbeta primers together with 13 Jbeta primers. Here immunoSEQ multiplex PCR was the method, and the copy in TCRdb shows in-frame clones only, minus some. The top ten clones hold roughly 4% of a sample with about 130,000 clones, under 80% of them seen once. The sequencing input was PBMCs. This TCR came from a man in his late teens or twenties in good health and CMV-seropositive. The chain has TRBV19 and TRBJ2-5, with 9 positions matching TRBD1. CDR3 sequence: CASSRTGAPGKETQYF. In DNA, the CDR3 is TGTGCCAGTAGCAGGACAGGGGCCCCAGGGAAAGAGACCCAGTACTTC.